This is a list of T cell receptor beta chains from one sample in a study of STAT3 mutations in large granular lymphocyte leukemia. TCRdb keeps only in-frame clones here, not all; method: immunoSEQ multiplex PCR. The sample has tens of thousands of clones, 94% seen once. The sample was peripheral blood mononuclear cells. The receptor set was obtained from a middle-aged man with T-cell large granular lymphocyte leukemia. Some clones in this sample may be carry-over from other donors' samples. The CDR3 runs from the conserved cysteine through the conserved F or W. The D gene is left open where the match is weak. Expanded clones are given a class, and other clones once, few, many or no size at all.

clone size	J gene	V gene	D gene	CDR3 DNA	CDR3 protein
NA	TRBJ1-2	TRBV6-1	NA	TGTGCCAGCAGAGTACAGGGTAAGGCCGGCTATGGCTACACCTTC	CASRVQGKAGYGYTF
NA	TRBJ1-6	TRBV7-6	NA	TGTGCCAGCAGCTTCCGGACTTCCTATAATTCACCCCTCCACTTT	CASSFRTSYNSPLHF
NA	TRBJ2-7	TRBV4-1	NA	TGCGCCAGCAGCCAAGATCGTCGGGGCGTACACGAGCAGTACTTC	CASSQDRRGVHEQYF
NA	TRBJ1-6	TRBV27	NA	TGTGCCAGCACAACGGCGAGTCGGGTTTCACCCCTCCACTTT	CASTTASRVSPLHF
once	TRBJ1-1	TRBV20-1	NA	TGCAGTGCTAGACTCAGGGAAGGCGCTTTCTTT	CSARLREGAFF
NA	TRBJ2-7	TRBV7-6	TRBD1	TGTGCCAGCAGCTCAACCCGGGACAGGGCCTACGAGCAGTACTTC	CASSSTRDRAYEQYF
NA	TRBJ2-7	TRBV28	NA	TGTGCCACCCAAGGGGGGCCTATCTCCTACGAGCAGTACTTC	CATQGGPISYEQYF
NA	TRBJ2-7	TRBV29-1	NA	TGCAGCGTTTTGACGGGACCGAGTGTCGGGCAGTACTTC	CSVLTGPSVGQYF
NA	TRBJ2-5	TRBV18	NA	TGTGCCAGCTCACCACCGAACAGCCAAGAGACCCAGTACTTC	CASSPPNSQETQYF
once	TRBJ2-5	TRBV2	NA	TGTGCCAGCAGCTCGACTCGGTGGGAGACCCAGTACTTC	CASSSTRWETQYF
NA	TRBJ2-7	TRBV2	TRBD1	TGTGCCAGCAGCGAAGGACAGGGGGCATACTACGAGCAGTACTTC	CASSEGQGAYYEQYF
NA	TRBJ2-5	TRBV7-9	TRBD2	TGTGCCAGCAGCCGGGACTATCAAAAAGAGACCCAGTACTTC	CASSRDYQKETQYF
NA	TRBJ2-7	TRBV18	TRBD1	TGTGCCAGCTCACCTTCCGGGACAGGGGGCTTGAAGGCCTACGAGCAGTACTTC	CASSPSGTGGLKAYEQYF
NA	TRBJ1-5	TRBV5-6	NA	TGTGCCAGCAGCTTTGCCGGACACCAGCCCCAGCATTTT	CASSFAGHQPQHF
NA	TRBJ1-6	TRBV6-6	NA	TGTGCCAGCAAAGGGGGGAATTCACCCCTCCACTTT	CASKGGNSPLHF
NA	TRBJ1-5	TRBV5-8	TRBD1	TGTGCCAGCAGTTCCACAGGGGATCAGCCCCAGCATTTT	CASSSTGDQPQHF
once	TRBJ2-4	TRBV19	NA	TGTGCCAGTAGTTCGGGCTCCACAGGGGCGGGGGCCAAAAACATTCAGTACTTC	CASSSGSTGAGAKNIQYF
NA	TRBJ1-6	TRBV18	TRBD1	TGTGCCAGCTCACCCGGCGGGACAGGGAGGGCCTATAATTCACCCCTCCACTTT	CASSPGGTGRAYNSPLHF
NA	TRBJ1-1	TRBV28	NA	TGTGCCAGCAGCACAAACCTTAGTGAAGCTTTCTTT	CASSTNLSEAFF
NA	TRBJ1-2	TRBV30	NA	TGTGCCTGGAGCCCAGGGGAGGAATATGGCTACACCTTC	CAWSPGEEYGYTF
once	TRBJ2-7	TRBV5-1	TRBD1	TGCGCCAGCCGCGGACAGGGCTACGAGCAGTACTTC	CASRGQGYEQYF
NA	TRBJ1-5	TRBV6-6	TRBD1	TGTGCCAGCAGTCCGCCGGGACAGGGCCCCAATCAGCCCCAGCATTTT	CASSPPGQGPNQPQHF
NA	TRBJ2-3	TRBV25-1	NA	TGTGCCAGCAGTGAATCAGGGTTTAGCACAGATACGCAGTATTTT	CASSESGFSTDTQYF
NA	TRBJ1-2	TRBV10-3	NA	TGTGCCATCAGTGCTTACGACTATAACTATGGCTACACCTTC	CAISAYDYNYGYTF
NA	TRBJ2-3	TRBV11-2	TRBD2	TGTGCCAGCAGCTCCGGACTAGCCCCAGATACGCAGTATTTT	CASSSGLAPDTQYF
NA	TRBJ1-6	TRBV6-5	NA	TGTGCCAGCAGTTACGGCATGAGGGGCTCACCCCTCCACTTT	CASSYGMRGSPLHF
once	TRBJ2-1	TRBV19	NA	TGTGCCAGTAGGGAAGACAGTAATGAGCAGTTCTTC	CASREDSNEQFF
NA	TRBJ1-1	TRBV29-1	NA	TGCAGCGTTGAAGAGCAGGGTGGGTACACTGAAGCTTTCTTT	CSVEEQGGYTEAFF
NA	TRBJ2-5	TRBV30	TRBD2	TGTGCCTGGACTCTTAGCAGCGGGGGGGAAGAGACCCAGTACTTC	CAWTLSSGGEETQYF
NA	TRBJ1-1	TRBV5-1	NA	TGCGCCAGCAGCTCCGGGACCGATCTAAGGGGTGAAGCTTTCTTT	CASSSGTDLRGEAFF
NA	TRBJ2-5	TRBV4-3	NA	TGCGCCAGCAGCCAAGACCCGACCGGGCGAGAGACCCAGTACTTC	CASSQDPTGRETQYF
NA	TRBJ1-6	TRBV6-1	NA	TGTGCCAGCAGTGGGGAGAGGGGTTCACCCCTCCACTTT	CASSGERGSPLHF
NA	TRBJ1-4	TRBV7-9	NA	TGTGCCAGCAGCTTCGGCCAGATAAATGAAAAACTGTTTTTT	CASSFGQINEKLFF
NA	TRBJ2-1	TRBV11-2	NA	TGTGCCAGCAGCTTGCGCCTGGATCTGGGGTTATATGAGCAGTTCTTC	CASSLRLDLGLYEQFF
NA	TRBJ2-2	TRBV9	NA	TGTGCCAGCAGCGTAGCCCCACAGGGCCCGAACACCGGGGAGCTGTTTTTT	CASSVAPQGPNTGELFF
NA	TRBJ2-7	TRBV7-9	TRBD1	TGTGCCAGCAGCCCGGACAGGCATCCCTACGAGCAGTACTTC	CASSPDRHPYEQYF
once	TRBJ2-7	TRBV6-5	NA	TGTGCCAGCAGACACGGACAGACCTACGAGCAGTACTTC	CASRHGQTYEQYF
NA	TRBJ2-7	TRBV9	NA	TGTGCCAGCAGCGTGGGGGGCGCGGGGGAGCAGTACTTC	CASSVGGAGEQYF
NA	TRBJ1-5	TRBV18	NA	TGTGCCAGCTCACATAGCAATCAGCCCCAGCATTTT	CASSHSNQPQHF
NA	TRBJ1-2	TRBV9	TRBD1	TGTGCCAGCAGCCCCTCGTCCCCAGGGGGCGGCTACACCTTC	CASSPSSPGGGYTF
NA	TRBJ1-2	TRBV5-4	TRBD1	TGTGCCAGCAGCACGACAGGGATTGATGGCTACACCTTC	CASSTTGIDGYTF
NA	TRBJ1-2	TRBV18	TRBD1	TGTGCCAGCTCACCAGAGGGGGCGGTGGGCTACACCTTC	CASSPEGAVGYTF
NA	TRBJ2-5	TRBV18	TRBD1	TGTGCCAGCTCACGCGCAGGGGGCCTAGGAGAGACCCAGTACTTC	CASSRAGGLGETQYF
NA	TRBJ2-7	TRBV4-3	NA	TGCGCCAGCAGCCAAGGACAGCGGAGCTCCTACGAGCAGTACTTC	CASSQGQRSSYEQYF
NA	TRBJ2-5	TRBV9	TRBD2	TGTGCCAGCAGCGTAGCGGCTAGCGGGGGGCCTGGCACCCAGTACTTC	CASSVAASGGPGTQYF
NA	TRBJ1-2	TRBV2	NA	TGTGCCAGCATGAACAGGGCCGACAAAAACTTC	CASMNRADKNF
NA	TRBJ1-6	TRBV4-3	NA	TGCGCCAGCAGCCAAGATCGGCAGGGCACCAATAATTCACCCCTCCACTTT	CASSQDRQGTNNSPLHF
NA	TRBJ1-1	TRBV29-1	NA	TGCAGCGTTGTAGACAGACAGGTGAACACTGAAGCTTTCTTT	CSVVDRQVNTEAFF
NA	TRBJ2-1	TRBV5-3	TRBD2	TGTGCCAGAAGCTTTCCGGGGGGGCCAGCTTCCTACCTTTACAATGAGCAGTTCTTC	CARSFPGGPASYLYNEQFF
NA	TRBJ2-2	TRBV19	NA	TGTGCCAGCACAACCTTTCACGGGACACTGAACACCGGGGAGCTGTTTTTT	CASTTFHGTLNTGELFF